The T cell receptor beta chain described here comes from a study of blood T cell repertoires in COVID-19 (dated by TCRdb to the early 2020s). With regard to the full study: Collaborator samples came from the United States, Italy and Spain and covered acute and convalescent phases of COVID-19. Where available, HLA class I and class II types were taken from metadata supplied by the sample provider and were not determined by assay-based typing. Samples were obtained from the ongoing ImmuneRACE study (first 160 participants) and from over a thousand subjects provided by 6 global collaborators. The prospective study material was composed of cDNA or gDNA derived from T cells, B-cell-depleted T cells, or PBMCs. A de-identified subject ID, COVID-19 status, age in years and sex were almost always included in the sample metadata. The repertoires were released in a freely available public database intended as a resource for research on the immune response to SARS-CoV-2. The dataset comprised deeply sampled blood TCRbeta repertoires from subjects exposed to, actively infected with, or recovered from COVID-19.

General conclusions and limits of the study: Clinical and demographic metadata were provided uncurated, with the amount varying by source and participant.

Regarding this clone: There is no known antigen for this receptor. Within one base of it there is no much larger clone, and no base qualities were kept.

A second Seattle source provided samples from volunteer blood donors who had recovered from COVID-19. Collaborating institutions collected whole blood in K2EDTA tubes following their own protocols. For TCRbeta analysis, collaborator samples were shipped as frozen whole blood, as isolated PBMCs, or as DNA extracted from either sample type. V is shortened by 5 bases, J by 5 bases, and the region joining them spans 3 bases. Including cysteine and phenylalanine, the CDR3 has 10 amino acids. The sequence is cut down to CDR3 DNA, 30 bases in frame from base 1. Taken from the germline V gene (reference sequence), the CDR1 and CDR2 loops are DFQATT and SNEGSKA. TCRbeta CDR3 regions were amplified from genomic DNA using the immunoSEQ Assay, a bias-controlled multiplex PCR. For the original study's pipeline: The number of nucleated cells in each sample was estimated by amplification of reference gene primers within the assay. To quantify the absolute abundance of each unique TCRbeta CDR3 rearrangement, sequence reads were collapsed and filtered. For each sample, productive Simpson clonality was calculated as the square root of Simpson's diversity index across productive rearrangements. Held by TCRdb, this immuneACCESS table contains in-frame sequences only and omits some clones. Under half of the omission traces to an unresolved V gene where checked; the cause of the rest is unknown. D and trimming come from the DNA, and the V and J calls and clone size come from that table. A total of about 170,000 clones appear in this sample, around 88% of them only once. The ten top clones hold roughly 19% of the sample.

The sample consisted of peripheral blood. The TCR comes from a woman in her seventies who had recovered from COVID-19. The chain employs TRBV20-1 and TRBJ1-4, with an unclear D gene assignment. The CDR3 here reads CSAPNEKLFF. The sequence in DNA is TGCAGTGCTCCAAATGAAAAACTGTTTTTT.